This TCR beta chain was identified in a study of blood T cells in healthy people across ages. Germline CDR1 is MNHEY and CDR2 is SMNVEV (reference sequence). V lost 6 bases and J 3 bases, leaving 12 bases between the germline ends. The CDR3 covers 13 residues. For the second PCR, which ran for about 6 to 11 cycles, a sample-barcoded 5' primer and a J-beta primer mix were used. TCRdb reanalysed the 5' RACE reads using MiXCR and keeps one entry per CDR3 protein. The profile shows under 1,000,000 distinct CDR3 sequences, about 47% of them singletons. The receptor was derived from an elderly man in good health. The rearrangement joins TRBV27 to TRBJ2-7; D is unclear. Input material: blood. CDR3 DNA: TGTGCCAGCAGAGCCCCAGGATTCTACGAGCAGTACTTC. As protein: CASRAPGFYEQYF.